This paragraph reports one T cell receptor beta chain. Its target is unknown. It was version v3.0 of the immunoSEQ assay that was run at survey level. The assay was immunoSEQ multiplex PCR, and TCRdb's table has in-frame clones only and misses some. This sample has tens of thousands of clones, with 65% to 90% found just once. This entry belongs to a study of long-term antiretroviral therapy in people with HIV. Study-wide results and caveats: Blood was collected between about 2004 and 2017, possibly under older ART regimens.

The origin of this receptor is a man younger than 35 with HIV. The sequences come from unsorted PBMCs, collected 1.5 years after starting antiretroviral therapy.

CDR3 sequence reads: CSVAANGPYEQYF. CDR3 DNA sequence: TGCAGCGTTGCTGCGAACGGTCCCTACGAGCAGTACTTC. The V and J genes are TRBV29-1 and TRBJ2-7; D call uncertain. CDR1 SQVTM and CDR2 ANQGSEA come from the germline V gene. The CDR3 consists of 13 residues. V lost 4 bases and J lost 2, with 12 bases in between.